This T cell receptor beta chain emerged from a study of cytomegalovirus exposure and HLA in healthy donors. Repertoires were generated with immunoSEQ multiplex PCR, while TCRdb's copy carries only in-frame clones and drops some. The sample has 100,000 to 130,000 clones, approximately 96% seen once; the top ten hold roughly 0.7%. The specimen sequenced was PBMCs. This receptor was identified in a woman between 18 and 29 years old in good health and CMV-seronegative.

The CDR3 reads CASSSPAGAVRGYTF. The DNA of the CDR3 is TGTGCCAGCAGTTCGCCCGCAGGGGCTGTTCGGGGCTACACCTTC. The chain is built from TRBV28 and TRBJ1-2; perhaps TRBD1 as D (6 bases). Germline CDR1 reads MDHEN; CDR2 reads SYDVKM. This CDR3 is built from 15 residues. V shed 4 bases and J shed 8 bases, with 20 bases lying between them.